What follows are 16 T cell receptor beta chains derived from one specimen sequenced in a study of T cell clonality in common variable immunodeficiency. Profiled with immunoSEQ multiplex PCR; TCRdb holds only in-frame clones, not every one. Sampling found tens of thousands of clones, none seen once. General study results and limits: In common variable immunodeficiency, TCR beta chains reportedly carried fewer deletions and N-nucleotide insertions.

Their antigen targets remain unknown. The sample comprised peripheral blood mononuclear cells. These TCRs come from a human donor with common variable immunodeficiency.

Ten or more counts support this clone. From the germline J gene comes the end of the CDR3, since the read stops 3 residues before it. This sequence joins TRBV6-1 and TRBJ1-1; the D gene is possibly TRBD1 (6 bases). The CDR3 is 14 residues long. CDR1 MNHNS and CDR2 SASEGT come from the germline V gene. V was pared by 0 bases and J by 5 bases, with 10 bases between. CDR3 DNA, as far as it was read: TGTGCCAGCAGTGAAGCCCTAAGGGGGACTGAA. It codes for CASSEALRGTE. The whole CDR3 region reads CASSEALRGTEAFF.

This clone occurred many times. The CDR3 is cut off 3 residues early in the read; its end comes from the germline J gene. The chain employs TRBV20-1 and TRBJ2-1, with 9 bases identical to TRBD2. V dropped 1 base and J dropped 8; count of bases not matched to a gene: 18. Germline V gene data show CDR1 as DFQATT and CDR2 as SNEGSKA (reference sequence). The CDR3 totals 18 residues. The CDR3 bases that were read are TGCAGTGCTAGAGCTACCCCATCAGCGGGGGGCCCCCTAGATGAG. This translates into CSARATPSAGGPLDE. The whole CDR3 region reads CSARATPSAGGPLDEQFF.

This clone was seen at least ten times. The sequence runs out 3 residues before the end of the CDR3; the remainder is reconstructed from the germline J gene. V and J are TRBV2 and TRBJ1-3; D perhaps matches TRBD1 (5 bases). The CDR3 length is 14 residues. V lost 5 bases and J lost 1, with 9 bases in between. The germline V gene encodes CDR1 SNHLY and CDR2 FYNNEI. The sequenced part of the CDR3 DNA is TGTGCCAGCAGTATTCAGGGTTCTGGAAACACC. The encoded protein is CASSIQGSGNT. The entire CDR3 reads CASSIQGSGNTIYF.

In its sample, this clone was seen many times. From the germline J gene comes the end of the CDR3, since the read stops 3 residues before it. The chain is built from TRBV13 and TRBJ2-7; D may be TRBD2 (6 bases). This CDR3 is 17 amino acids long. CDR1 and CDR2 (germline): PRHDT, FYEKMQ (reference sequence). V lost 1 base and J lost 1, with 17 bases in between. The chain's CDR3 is CASSLVGLELESYEQYF. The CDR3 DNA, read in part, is TGTGCCAGCAGCTTAGTGGGACTGGAACTAGAGTCCTACGAG.

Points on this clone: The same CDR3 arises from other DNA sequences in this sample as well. CDR3 DNA, as far as it was read: TGTGCCAGCAGCCCAACAGGGGGATCCGGAAACACC. Protein product: CASSPTGGSGNT. The whole CDR3 sequence reads CASSPTGGSGNTIYF. The chain is built from TRBV7-2 and TRBJ1-3; 8 bases fit TRBD1. The read falls 3 residues short of the CDR3 end, and the missing part is taken from the germline J gene. Germline trimming cut 5 bases from V and 4 bases from J; bases unmatched to any gene: 7. The CDR3 totals 15 residues. Per germline, CDR1 SGHTA and CDR2 FQGNSA.

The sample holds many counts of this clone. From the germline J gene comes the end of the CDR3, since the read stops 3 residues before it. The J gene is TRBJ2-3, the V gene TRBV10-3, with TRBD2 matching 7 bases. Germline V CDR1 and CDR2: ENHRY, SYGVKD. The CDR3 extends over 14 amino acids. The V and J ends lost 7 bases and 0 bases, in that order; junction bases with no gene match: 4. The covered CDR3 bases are TGTGCCATCAAGGGGACTATCAGCACAGATACG. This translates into CAIKGTISTDT. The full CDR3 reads CAIKGTISTDTQYF.

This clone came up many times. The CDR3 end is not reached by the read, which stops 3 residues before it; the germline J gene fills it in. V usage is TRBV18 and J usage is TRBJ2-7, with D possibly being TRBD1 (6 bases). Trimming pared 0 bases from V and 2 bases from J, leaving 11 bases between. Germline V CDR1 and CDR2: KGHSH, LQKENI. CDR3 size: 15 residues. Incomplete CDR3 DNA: TGTGCCAGCTCACCACCCTCTGGGGGCACCTACGAG. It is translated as CASSPPSGGTYE. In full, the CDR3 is CASSPPSGGTYEQYF.

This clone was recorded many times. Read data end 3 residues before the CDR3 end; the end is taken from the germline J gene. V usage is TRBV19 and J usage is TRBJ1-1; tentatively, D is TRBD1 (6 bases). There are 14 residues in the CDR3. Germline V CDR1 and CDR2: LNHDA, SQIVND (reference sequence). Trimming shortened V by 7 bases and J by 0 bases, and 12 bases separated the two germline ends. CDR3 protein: CASKKGHLNTEAFF. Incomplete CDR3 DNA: TGTGCCAGTAAAAAGGGACACCTGAACACTGAA.

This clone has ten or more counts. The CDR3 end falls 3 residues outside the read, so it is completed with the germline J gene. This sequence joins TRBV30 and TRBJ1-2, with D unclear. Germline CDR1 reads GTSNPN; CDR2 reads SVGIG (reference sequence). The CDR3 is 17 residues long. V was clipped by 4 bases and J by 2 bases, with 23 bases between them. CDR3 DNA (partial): TGTGCCTGGACCCCCCTCTTAGGGCTGAACCGAAACTATGGC. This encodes CAWTPLLGLNRNYG. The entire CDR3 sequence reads CAWTPLLGLNRNYGYTF.

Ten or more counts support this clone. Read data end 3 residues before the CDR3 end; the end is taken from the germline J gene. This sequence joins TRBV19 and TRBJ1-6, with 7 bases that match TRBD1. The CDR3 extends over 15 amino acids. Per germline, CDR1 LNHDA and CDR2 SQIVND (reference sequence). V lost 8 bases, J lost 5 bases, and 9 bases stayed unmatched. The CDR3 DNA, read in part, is TGTGCCAGTGCCTACCGACAGGGCAATAATTCACCC. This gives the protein CASAYRQGNNSP. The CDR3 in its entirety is CASAYRQGNNSPLHF. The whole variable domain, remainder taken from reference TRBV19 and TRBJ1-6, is DGGITQSPKYLFRKEGQNVTLSCEQNLNHDAMYWYRQDPGQGLRLIYYSQIVNDFQKGDIAEGYSVSREKKESFPLTVTSAQKNPTAFYLCASAYRQGNNSPLHFGNGTRLTVT.

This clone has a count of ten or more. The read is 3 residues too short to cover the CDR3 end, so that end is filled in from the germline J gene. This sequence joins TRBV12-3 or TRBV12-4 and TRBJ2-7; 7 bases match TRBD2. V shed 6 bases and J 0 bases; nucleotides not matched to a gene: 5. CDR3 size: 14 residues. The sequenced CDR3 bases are TGTGCCAGCAGGGTGACTAGCAGCTCCTACGAG. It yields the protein CASRVTSSSYE. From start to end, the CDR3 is CASRVTSSSYEQYF.

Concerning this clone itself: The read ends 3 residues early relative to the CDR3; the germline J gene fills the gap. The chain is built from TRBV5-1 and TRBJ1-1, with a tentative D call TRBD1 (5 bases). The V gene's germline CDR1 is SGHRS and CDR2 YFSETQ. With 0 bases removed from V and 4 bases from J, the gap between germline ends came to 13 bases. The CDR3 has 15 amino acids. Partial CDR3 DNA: TGCGCCAGCAGCTTGGCAGGCAGGGCAGGCACTGAA. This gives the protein CASSLAGRAGTE. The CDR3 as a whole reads CASSLAGRAGTEAFF. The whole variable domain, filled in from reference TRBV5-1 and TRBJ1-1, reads KAGVTQTPRYLIKTRGQQVTLSCSPISGHRSVSWYQQTPGQGLQFLFEYFSETQRNKGNFPGRFSGRQFSNSRSEMNVSTLELGDSALYLCASSLAGRAGTEAFFGQGTRLTVV.

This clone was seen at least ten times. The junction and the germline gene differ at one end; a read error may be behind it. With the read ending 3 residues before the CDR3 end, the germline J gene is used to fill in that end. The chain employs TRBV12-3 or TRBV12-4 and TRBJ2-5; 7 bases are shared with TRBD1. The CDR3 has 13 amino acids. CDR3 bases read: TGTACCAGCAGCCCGGGACAGCAAGAGACC. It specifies CTSSPGQQET. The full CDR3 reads CTSSPGQQETQYF.

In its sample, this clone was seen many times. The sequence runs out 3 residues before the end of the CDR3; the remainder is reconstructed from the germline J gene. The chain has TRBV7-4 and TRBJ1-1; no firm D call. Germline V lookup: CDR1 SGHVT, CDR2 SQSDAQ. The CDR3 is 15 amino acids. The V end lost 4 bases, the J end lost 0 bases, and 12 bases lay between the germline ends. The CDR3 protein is CASSCTQRLNTEAFF. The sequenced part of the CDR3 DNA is TGTGCCAGCAGCTGCACCCAGCGGTTGAACACTGAA.

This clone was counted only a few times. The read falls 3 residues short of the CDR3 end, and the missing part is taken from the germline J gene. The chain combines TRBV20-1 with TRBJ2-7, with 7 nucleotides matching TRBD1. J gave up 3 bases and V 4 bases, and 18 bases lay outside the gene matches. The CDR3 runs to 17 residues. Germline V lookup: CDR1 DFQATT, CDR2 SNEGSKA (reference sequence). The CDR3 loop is CSATEGALPKNHYEQYF. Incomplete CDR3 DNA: TGCAGTGCTACAGAGGGGGCCCTCCCGAAGAATCACTACGAG.

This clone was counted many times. CDR3 amino acids: CASGSGFSYNEQFF. The CDR3 DNA, read in part, is TGTGCCAGCGGTAGCGGGTTCTCCTACAATGAG. The chain links TRBV2 to TRBJ2-1; 7 bases fit TRBD2. The CDR3 is cut off 3 residues early in the read; its end comes from the germline J gene. V shed 8 bases and J 0 bases; nucleotides not matched to a gene: 4. The CDR3 contains 14 residues. Germline V lookup: CDR1 SNHLY, CDR2 FYNNEI.